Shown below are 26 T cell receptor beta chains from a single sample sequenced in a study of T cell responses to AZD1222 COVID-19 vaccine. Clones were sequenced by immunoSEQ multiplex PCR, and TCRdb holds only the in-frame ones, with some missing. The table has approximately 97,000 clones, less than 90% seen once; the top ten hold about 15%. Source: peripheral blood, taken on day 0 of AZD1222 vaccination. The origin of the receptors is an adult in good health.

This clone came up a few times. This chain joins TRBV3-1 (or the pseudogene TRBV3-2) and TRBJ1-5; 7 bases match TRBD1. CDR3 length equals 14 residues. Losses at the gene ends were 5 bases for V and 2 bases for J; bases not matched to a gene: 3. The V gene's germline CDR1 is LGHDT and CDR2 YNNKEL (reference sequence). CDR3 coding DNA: TGTGCCAGCAGCTTGACAGGGCGCAATCAGCCCCAGCATTTT. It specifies CASSLTGRNQPQHF.

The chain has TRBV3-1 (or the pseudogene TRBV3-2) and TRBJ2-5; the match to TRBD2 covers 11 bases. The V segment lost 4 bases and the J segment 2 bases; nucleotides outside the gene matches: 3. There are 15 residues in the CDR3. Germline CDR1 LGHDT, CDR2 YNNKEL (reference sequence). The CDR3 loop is CASSLLAGGQETQYF. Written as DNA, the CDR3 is TGTGCCAGCAGCCTTTTAGCGGGAGGGCAAGAGACCCAGTACTTC.

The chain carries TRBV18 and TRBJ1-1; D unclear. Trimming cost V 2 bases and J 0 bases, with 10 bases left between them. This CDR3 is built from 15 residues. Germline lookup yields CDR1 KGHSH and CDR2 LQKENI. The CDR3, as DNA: TGTGCCAGCTCACCAAGCACGGCAATGAACACTGAAGCTTTCTTT. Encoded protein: CASSPSTAMNTEAFF.

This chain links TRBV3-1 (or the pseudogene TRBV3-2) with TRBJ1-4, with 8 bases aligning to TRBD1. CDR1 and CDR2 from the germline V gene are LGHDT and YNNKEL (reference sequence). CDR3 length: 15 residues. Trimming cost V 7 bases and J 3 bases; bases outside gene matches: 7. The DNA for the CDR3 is TGTGCCAGCACTCAATCAGGGGGCTCTAATGAAAAACTGTTTTTT. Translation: CASTQSGGSNEKLFF.

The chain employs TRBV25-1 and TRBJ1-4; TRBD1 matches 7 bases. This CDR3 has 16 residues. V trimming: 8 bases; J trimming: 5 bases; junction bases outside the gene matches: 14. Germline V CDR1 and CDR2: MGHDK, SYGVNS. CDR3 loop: CASSTVSGTANEKLFF. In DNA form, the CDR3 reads TGTGCCAGCTCCACTGTATCCGGGACAGCAAATGAAAAACTGTTTTTT.

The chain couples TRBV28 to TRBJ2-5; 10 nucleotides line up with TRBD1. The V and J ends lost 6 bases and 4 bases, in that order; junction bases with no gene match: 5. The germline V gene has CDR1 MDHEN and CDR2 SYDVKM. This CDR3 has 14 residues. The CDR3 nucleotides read TGTGCCAGCAGATCTGGACAGGGGGGAGAGACCCAGTACTTC. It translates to CASRSGQGGETQYF.

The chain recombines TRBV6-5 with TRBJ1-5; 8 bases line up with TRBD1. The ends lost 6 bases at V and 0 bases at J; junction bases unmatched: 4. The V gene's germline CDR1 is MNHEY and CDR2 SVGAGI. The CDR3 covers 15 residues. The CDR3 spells CASRKTGVSNQPQHF. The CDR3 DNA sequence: TGTGCCAGCAGGAAGACAGGGGTTAGCAATCAGCCCCAGCATTTT.

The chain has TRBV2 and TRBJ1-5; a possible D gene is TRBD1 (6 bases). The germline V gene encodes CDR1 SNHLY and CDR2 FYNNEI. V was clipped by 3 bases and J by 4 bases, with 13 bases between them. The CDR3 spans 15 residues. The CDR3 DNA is TGTGCCAGCAGTGACGGACAGCTTAAAAATCAGCCCCAGCATTTT. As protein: CASSDGQLKNQPQHF.

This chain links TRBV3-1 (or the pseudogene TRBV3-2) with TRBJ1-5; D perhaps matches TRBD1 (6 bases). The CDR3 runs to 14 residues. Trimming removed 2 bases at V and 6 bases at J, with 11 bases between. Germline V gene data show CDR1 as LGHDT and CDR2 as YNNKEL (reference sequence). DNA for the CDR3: TGTGCCAGCAGCCAAACAGGGAGGATTCAGCCCCAGCATTTT. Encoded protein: CASSQTGRIQPQHF.

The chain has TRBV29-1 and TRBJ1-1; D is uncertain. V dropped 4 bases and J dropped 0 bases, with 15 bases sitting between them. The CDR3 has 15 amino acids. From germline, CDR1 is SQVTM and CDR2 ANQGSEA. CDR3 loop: CSVGISLNMNTEAFF. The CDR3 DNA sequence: TGCAGCGTTGGGATTTCGCTGAACATGAACACTGAAGCTTTCTTT.

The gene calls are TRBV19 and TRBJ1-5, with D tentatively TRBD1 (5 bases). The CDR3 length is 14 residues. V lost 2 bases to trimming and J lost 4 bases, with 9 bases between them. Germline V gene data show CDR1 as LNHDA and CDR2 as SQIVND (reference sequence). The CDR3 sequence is CASSISEGNQPQHF. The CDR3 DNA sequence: TGTGCCAGTAGTATAAGCGAGGGGAATCAGCCCCAGCATTTT.

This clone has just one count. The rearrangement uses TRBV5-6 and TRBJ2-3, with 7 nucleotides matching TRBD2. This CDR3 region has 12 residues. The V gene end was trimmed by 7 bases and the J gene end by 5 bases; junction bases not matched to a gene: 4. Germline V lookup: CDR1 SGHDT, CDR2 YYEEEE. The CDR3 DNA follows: TGTGCCAGCGGGGGAGGGGAAGATACGCAGTATTTT. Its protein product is CASGGGEDTQYF. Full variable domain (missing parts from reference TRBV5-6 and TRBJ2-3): DAGVTQSPTHLIKTRGQQVTLRCSPKSGHDTVSWYQQALGQGPQFIFQYYEEEERQRGNFPDRFSGHQFPNYSSELNVNALLLGDSALYLCASGGGEDTQYFGPGTRLTVL.

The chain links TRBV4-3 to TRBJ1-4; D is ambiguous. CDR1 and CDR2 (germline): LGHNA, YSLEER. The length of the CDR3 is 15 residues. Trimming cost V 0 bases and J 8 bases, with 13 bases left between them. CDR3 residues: CASSQERSMREKLFF. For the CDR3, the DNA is TGCGCCAGCAGCCAAGAGAGGTCCATGCGAGAAAAACTGTTTTTT.

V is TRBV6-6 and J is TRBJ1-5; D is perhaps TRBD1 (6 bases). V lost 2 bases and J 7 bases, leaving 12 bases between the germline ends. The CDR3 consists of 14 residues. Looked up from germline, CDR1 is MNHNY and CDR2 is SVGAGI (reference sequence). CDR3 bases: TGTGCCAGCAGTTACCCACAGGGATCCCAGCCCCAGCATTTT. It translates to CASSYPQGSQPQHF.

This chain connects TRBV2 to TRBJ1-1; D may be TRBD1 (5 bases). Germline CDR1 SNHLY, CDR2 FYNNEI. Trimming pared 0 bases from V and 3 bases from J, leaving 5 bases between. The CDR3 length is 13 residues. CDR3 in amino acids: CASSEAGDTEAFF. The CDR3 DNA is TGTGCCAGCAGTGAAGCAGGGGACACTGAAGCTTTCTTT. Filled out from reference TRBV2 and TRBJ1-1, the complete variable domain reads EPEVTQTPSHQVTQMGQEVILRCVPISNHLYFYWYRQILGQKVEFLVSFYNNEISEKSEIFDDQFSVERPDGSNFTLKIRSTKLEDSAMYFCASSEAGDTEAFFGQGTRLTVV.

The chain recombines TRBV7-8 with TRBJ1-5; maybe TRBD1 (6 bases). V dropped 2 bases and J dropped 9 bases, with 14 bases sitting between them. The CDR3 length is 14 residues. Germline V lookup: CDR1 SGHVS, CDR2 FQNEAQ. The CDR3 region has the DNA TGTGCCAGCAGCTTAATGAGTCGGGGGGCGCCCCAGCATTTT. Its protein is CASSLMSRGAPQHF.

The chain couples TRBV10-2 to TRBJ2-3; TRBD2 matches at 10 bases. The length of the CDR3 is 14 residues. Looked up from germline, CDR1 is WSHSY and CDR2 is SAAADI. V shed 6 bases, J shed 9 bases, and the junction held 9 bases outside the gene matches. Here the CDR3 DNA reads TGCGCCAGCAGGAAGTCAACTAGCGGGGCGACGCAGTATTTT. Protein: CASRKSTSGATQYF.

The CDR3 region is CASSLGLAPDTQYF. CDR3 sequence (DNA): TGTGCCAGCAGCCTAGGACTAGCTCCAGATACGCAGTATTTT. V is TRBV5-4 and J is TRBJ2-3, with 8 positions matching TRBD2. Germline CDR1 SGHNT, CDR2 YYREEE (reference sequence). This CDR3 is built from 14 residues. The V segment lost 4 bases and the J segment 4 bases; nucleotides outside the gene matches: 5.

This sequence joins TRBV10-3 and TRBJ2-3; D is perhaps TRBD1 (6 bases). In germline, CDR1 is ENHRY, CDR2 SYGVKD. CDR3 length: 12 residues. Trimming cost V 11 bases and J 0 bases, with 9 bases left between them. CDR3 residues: CAVQGSTDTQYF. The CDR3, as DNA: TGTGCCGTACAGGGAAGCACAGATACGCAGTATTTT.

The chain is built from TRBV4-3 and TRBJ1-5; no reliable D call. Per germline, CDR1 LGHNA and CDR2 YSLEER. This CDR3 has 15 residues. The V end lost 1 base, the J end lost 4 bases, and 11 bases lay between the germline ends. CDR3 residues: CASSQGLVGNQPQHF. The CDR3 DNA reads TGCGCCAGCAGCCAAGGTTTGGTGGGTAATCAGCCCCAGCATTTT.

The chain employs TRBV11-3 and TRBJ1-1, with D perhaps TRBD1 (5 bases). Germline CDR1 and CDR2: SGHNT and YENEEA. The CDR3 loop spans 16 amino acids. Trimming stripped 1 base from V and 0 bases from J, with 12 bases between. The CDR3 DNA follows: TGTGCCAGCAGCTTAGGGGGCGGGAGAATGAACACTGAAGCTTTCTTT. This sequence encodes CASSLGGGRMNTEAFF. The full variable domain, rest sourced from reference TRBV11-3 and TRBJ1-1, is EAGVVQSPRYKIIEKKQPVAFWCNPISGHNTLYWYLQNLGQGPELLIRYENEEAVDDSQLPKDRFSAERLKGVDSTLKIQPAELGDSAVYLCASSLGGGRMNTEAFFGQGTRLTVV.

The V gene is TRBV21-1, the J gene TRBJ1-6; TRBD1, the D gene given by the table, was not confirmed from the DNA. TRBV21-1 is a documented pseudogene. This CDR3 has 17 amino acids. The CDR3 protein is CASSKNKIWTGNSPLHF. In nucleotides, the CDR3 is TGTGCCAGCAGCAAAAATAAGATTTGGACAGGGAATTCACCCCTCCACTTT.

The CDR3 DNA reads as TGTGCCAGCAGTTACTCGTTTGCGAGAGCCACCGGGGAGCTGTTTTTT. This sequence encodes CASSYSFARATGELFF. This chain uses TRBV6-5 with TRBJ2-2; D is unclear. V lost 0 bases to trimming and J lost 4 bases, with 12 bases between them. The germline V gene encodes CDR1 MNHEY and CDR2 SVGAGI. The CDR3 spans 16 residues.

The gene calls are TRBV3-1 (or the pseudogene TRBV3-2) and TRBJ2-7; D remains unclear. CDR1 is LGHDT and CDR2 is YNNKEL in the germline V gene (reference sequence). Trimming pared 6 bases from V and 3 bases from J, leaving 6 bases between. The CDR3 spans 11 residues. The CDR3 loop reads CASRSNYEQYF. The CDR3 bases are TGTGCCAGCAGGTCAAACTACGAGCAGTACTTC.

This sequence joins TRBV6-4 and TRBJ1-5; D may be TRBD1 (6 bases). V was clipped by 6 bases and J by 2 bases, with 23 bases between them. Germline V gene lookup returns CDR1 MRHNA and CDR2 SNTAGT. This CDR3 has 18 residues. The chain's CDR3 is CASSEPGHLRQGNQPQHF. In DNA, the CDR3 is TGTGCCAGCAGCGAGCCGGGACACCTCAGGCAGGGCAATCAGCCCCAGCATTTT.

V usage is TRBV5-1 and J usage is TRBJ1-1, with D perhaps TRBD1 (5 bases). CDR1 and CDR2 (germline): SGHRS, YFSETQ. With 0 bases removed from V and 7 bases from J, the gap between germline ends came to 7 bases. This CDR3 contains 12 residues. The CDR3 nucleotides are TGCGCCAGCAGCTTGGACAGGAATGAAGCTTTCTTT. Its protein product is CASSLDRNEAFF.